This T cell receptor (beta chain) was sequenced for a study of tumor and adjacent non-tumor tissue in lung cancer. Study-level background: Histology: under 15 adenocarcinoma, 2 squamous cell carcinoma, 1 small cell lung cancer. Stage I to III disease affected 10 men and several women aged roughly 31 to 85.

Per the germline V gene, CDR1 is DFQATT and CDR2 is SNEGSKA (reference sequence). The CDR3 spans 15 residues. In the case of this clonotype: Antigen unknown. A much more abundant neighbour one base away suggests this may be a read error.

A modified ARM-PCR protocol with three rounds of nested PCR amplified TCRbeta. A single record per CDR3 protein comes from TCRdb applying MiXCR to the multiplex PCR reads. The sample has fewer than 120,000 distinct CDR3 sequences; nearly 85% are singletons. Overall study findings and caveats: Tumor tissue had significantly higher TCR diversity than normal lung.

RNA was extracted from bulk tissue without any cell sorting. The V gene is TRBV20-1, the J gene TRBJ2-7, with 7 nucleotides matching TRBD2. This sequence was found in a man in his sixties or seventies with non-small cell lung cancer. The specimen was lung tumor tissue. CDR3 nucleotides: TGCAGTGATAGAGATGGTACTAGCGCTTATGAAGAGCAGTACTTC. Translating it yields CSDRDGTSAYEEQYF.